This entry lists 2 T cell receptor beta chains sequenced from one sample in a study of CD8+CD57+ T cells in acquired aplastic anemia (dated by TCRdb to between 2018 and 2020). Sequencing was carried out with an Illumina HiSeq 2000. Profiling of TCR beta VDJ combinations and CDR3 sequences used genomic DNA as the template. Using fastp trimming at Q25 and MiXCR clonotype assembly, TCRdb reanalyzed the public sequencing data and kept in-frame beta chains. Every CDR3 protein is listed once, alongside the most common genes and DNA of its rows. Here the sample has fewer than 200,000 distinct CDR3 sequences; about half occur a single time. The ten largest make up 10% to 15% of the sample. Flow cytometry had shown CD8+CD57+ cell expansion in the patients selected for sequencing. Sample: sorted CD4+, CD8+, or CD8+CD57+ T cells (not recorded which) from PBMCs. The receptors derive from a human donor with aplastic anemia.

At least ten counts were recorded for this clonotype. The rearrangement links TRBV6-6 to TRBJ1-3; D remains ambiguous. The CDR3 contains 13 residues. Germline CDR1 and CDR2: MNHNY and SVGAGI (reference sequence). V lost 7 bases and J lost 2, with 9 bases in between. The CDR3 DNA follows: TGTGCCAGCATTCACAACGCTGGAAACACCATATATTTT. Translation: CASIHNAGNTIYF.

This clonotype showed up many times. The chain links TRBV13 to TRBJ2-3; 7 bases agree with TRBD2. The CDR3 loop spans 15 amino acids. V shed 5 bases and J 1 base; nucleotides not matched to a gene: 6. Per germline, CDR1 PRHDT and CDR2 FYEKMQ (reference sequence). The CDR3 bases are TGTGCCAGCAGCGACGCAGGGAGGGGCACAGATACGCAGTATTTT. Amino acid sequence: CASSDAGRGTDTQYF. The full variable domain, completed using reference TRBV13 and TRBJ2-3, is AAGVIQSPRHLIKEKRETATLKCYPIPRHDTVYWYQQGPGQDPQFLISFYEKMQSDKGSIPDRFSAQQFSDYHSELNMSSLELGDSALYFCASSDAGRGTDTQYFGPGTRLTVL.